The rows below give T cell receptor beta chains drawn from one sample of a study of T cells in Graves' hyperthyroidism and ophthalmopathy. Each CDR3 protein is one row after TCRdb ran MiXCR on the multiplex PCR reads. The repertoire includes hundreds of thousands of distinct CDR3 sequences, around 20% of them detected once, and approximately 50% sits in the top ten. The sample consisted of blood. The origin of the receptors is a man aged 40-49 years with Graves' ophthalmopathy. The CDR3 runs from the conserved cysteine through the conserved F or W. The D gene is left open where the match is weak. The size of a clone is reported for some rows only, either as once, few or many, or as a class for expanded clones.

d_call	v_call	clone_size	j_call	cdr3_length	cdr3_aa	cdr3_nt
-	TRBV30	many	TRBJ2-7	14	CAWLPGLDSYEQYF	TGTGCCTGGTTGCCGGGACTCGACTCCTACGAGCAGTACTTC
TRBD2	TRBV7-9	-	TRBJ2-5	16	CASSLPSGGALEAQYF	TGTGCCAGCAGTTTGCCGAGCGGGGGGGCCTTAGAGGCCCAGTACTTC
-	TRBV30	many	TRBJ2-1	12	CAWSVGRHEQFF	TGTGCCTGGAGTGTCGGGCGGCACGAGCAGTTCTTC
-	TRBV7-2	-	TRBJ1-6	15	CASSLDLGSGSPLHF	TGTGCCAGCAGCTTAGATTTGGGTAGTGGTTCACCCCTCCACTTT
-	TRBV7-3	-	TRBJ2-3	11	CASSLSGPQYF	TGTGCCAGCAGCTTAAGTGGTCCGCAGTATTTT
TRBD1	TRBV11-2	few	TRBJ1-2	14	CASGSTGQAYGYTF	TGTGCCAGCGGCTCGACGGGACAGGCGTATGGCTACACCTTC
TRBD2	TRBV10-3	few	TRBJ2-5	13	CAFQRDLQETQYF	TGTGCCTTCCAGCGGGACCTACAAGAGACCCAGTACTTC
-	TRBV6-1	few	TRBJ2-5	14	CASLIRGGKETQYF	TGTGCCAGCCTGATCAGGGGAGGGAAAGAGACCCAGTACTTC
-	TRBV15	-	TRBJ1-5	15	CATSSGVDSNQPQHF	TGTGCCACCAGCAGCGGGGTGGACAGCAATCAGCCCCAGCATTTT
TRBD1	TRBV6-2/TRBV6-3	-	TRBJ2-1	15	CASRDRGKSYNEQFF	TGTGCCAGCAGAGACAGGGGAAAATCCTACAATGAGCAGTTCTTC
-	TRBV29-1	-	TRBJ2-5	14	CSVQVGRGEETQYF	TGCAGCGTCCAAGTAGGCAGGGGGGAAGAGACCCAGTACTTC
TRBD1	TRBV5-1	few	TRBJ2-6	19	CASSLTPDRVFSGANVLTF	TGCGCCAGCAGCTTGACCCCGGACAGGGTTTTTTCTGGGGCCAACGTCCTGACTTTC
-	TRBV11-2	many	TRBJ2-1	15	CASSLLGHSYNEQFF	TGTGCCAGCAGCTTACTCGGCCATTCCTACAATGAGCAGTTCTTC
TRBD2	TRBV13	few	TRBJ2-3	16	CASSSTLTSVPDTQYF	TGTGCCAGCAGTTCAACCCTTACTAGCGTGCCAGATACGCAGTATTTT
TRBD2	TRBV20-1	-	TRBJ2-1	15	CSARDKTSVYNEQFF	TGCAGTGCTAGAGACAAGACTAGCGTCTACAATGAGCAGTTCTTC